Shown below are 2 T cell receptor beta chains from a single sample sequenced in a study of blood T cell repertoires in COVID-19. TCRdb's table, derived via immunoSEQ multiplex PCR, lists solely in-frame clones and lacks some. Among fewer than 200,000 clones listed, about 86% were seen once. The sequencing input was peripheral blood. These receptors all stem from a man between 65 and 80 years old with active or convalescent COVID-19.

The chain's CDR3 is CASSLTTGVNYGYTF. The CDR3, as DNA: TGCGCCAGCAGCCTGACGACAGGAGTTAACTATGGCTACACCTTC. The chain couples TRBV5-1 to TRBJ1-2, with D perhaps TRBD1 (6 bases). The CDR3 runs 15 residues. Germline V gives CDR1 SGHRS, CDR2 YFSETQ. Trimming took 4 bases from V and 1 from J, leaving 14 bases between them.

V is TRBV7-3 and J is TRBJ2-1; 7 nucleotides line up with TRBD1. The trim removed 6 bases at V and 6 bases at J, leaving 11 bases unmatched. The germline V gene encodes CDR1 SGHTA and CDR2 FQGTGA. The CDR3 spans 15 residues. CDR3 sequence (DNA): TGTGCCAGCAGTACCGGGCCCCACAGGGGCAATGAGCAGTTCTTC. Translated, it gives CASSTGPHRGNEQFF.